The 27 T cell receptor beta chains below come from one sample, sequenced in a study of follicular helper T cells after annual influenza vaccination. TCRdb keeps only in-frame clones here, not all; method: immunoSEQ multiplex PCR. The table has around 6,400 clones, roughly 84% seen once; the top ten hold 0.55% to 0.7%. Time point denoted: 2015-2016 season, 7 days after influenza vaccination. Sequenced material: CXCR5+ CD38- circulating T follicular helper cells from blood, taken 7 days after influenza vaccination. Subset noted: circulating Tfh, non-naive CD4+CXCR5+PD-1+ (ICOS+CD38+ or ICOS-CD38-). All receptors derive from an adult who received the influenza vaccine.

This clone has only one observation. CDR3 DNA: TGTGCCAGCAGCAAATCGGGACAGGGCCTCAATGAGCAGTTCTTC. Protein product: CASSKSGQGLNEQFF. The J gene is TRBJ2-1, the V gene TRBV21-1; TRBD1, the D gene given by the table, was not confirmed from the DNA. TRBV21-1 is noted as a pseudogene. CDR3 size: 15 residues.

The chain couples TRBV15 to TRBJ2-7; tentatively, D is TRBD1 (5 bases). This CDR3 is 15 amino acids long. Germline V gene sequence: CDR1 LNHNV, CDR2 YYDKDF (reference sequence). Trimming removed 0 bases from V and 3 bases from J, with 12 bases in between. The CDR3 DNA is TGTGCCACCAGCAGAGACCGACAGTTTTTCTACGAGCAGTACTTC. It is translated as CATSRDRQFFYEQYF.

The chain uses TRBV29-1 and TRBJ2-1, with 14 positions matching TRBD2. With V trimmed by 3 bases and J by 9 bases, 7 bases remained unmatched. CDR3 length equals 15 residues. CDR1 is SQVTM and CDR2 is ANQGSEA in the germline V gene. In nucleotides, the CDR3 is TGCAGCGTTGATAGGGGACTAGCGGGAGTTGGTGAGCAGTTCTTC. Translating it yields CSVDRGLAGVGEQFF.

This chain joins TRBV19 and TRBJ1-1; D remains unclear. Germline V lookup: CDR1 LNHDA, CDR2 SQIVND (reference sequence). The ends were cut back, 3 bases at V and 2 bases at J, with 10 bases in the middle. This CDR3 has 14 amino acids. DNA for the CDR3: TGTGCCAGTAGTATTGGCTGGGAAAACACTGAAGCTTTCTTT. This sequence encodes CASSIGWENTEAFF.

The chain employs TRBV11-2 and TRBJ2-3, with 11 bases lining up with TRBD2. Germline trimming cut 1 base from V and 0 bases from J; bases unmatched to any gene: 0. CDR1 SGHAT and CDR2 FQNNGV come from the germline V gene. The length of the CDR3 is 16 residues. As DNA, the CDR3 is TGTGCCAGCAGCTTAGGGACTAGCGGGAGCACAGATACGCAGTATTTT. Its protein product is CASSLGTSGSTDTQYF.

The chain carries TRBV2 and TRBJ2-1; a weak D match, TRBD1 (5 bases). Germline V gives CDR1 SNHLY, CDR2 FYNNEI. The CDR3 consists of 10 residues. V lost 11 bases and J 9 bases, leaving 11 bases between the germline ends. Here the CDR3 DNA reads TGTGCCGTCGGCCAGGGTGAGCAGTTCTTC. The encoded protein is CAVGQGEQFF.

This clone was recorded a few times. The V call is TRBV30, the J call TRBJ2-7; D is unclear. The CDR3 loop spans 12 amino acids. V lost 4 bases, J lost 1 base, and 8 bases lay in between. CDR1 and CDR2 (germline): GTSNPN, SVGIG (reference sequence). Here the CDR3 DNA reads TGTGCCTGGAAAATGGTATCCTACGAGCAGTACTTC. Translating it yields CAWKMVSYEQYF.

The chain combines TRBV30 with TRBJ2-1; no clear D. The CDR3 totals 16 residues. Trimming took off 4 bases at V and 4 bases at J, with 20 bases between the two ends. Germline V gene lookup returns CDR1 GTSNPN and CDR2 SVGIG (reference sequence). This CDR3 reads CAWKIANSYIYNEQFF. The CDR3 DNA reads TGTGCCTGGAAAATCGCGAACTCCTATATTTACAATGAGCAGTTCTTC. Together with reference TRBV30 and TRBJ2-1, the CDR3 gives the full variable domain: SQTIHQWPATLVQPVGSPLSLECTVEGTSNPNLYWYRQAAGRGLQLLFYSVGIGQISSEVPQNLSASRPQDRQFILSSKKLLLSDSGFYLCAWKIANSYIYNEQFFGPGTRLTVL.

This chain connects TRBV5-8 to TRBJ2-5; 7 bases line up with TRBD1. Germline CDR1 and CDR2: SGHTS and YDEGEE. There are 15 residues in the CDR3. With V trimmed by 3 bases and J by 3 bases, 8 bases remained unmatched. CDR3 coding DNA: TGTGCCAGCAGCTGGACCGGGACAGCGAAAGAGACCCAGTACTTC. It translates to CASSWTGTAKETQYF.

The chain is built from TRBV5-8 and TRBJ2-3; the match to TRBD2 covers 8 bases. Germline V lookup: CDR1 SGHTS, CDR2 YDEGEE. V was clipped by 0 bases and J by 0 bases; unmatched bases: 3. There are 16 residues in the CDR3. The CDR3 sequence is CASSLDGRASTDTQYF. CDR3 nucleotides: TGTGCCAGCAGCTTGGACGGGAGGGCTAGCACAGATACGCAGTATTTT.

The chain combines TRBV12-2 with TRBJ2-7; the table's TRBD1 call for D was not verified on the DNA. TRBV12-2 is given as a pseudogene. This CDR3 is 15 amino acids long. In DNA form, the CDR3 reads TGTGCAAGTCAGGGGCAAAAAGCCTCCTACTACGAGCAGTACTTC. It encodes CASQGQKASYYEQYF.

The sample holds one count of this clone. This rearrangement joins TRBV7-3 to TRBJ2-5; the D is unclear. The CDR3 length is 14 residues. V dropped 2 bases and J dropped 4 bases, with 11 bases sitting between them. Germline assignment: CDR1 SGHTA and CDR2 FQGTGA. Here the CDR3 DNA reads TGTGCCAGCAGCTTAGACCTAGGATCAGAGACCCAGTACTTC. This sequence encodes CASSLDLGSETQYF.

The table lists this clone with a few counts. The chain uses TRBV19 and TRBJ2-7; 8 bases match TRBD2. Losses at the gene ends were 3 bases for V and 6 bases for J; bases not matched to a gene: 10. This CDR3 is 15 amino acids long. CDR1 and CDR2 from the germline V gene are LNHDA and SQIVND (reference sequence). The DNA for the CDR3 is TGTGCCAGTAGTATTCGACCGACTAGCGCCGTCGAGCAGTACTTC. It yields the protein CASSIRPTSAVEQYF.

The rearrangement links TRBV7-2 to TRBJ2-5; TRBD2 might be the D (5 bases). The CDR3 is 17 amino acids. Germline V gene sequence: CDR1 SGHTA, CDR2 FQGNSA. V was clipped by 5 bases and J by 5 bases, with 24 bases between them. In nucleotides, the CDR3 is TGTGCCAGCAGCGCCCGACTACTAGGGCCGGGCGGGGAGACCCAGTACTTC. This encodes CASSARLLGPGGETQYF.

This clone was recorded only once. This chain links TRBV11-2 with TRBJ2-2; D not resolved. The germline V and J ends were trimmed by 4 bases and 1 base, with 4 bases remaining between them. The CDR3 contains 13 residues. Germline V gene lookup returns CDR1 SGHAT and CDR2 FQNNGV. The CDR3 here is CASSYRNTGELFF. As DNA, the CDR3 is TGTGCCAGCAGCTACCGGAACACCGGGGAGCTGTTTTTT.

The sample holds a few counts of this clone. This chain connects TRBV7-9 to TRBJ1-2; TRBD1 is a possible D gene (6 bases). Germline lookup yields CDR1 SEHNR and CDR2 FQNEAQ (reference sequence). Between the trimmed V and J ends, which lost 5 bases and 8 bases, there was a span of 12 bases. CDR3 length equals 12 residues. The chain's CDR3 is CASSPEQGGYTF. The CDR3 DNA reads TGTGCCAGCAGCCCGGAACAGGGCGGCTACACCTTC. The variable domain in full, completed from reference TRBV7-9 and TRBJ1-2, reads DTGVSQNPRHKITKRGQNVTFRCDPISEHNRLYWYRQTLGQGPEFLTYFQNEAQLEKSRLLSDRFSAERPKGSFSTLEIQRTEQGDSAMYLCASSPEQGGYTFGSGTRLTVV.

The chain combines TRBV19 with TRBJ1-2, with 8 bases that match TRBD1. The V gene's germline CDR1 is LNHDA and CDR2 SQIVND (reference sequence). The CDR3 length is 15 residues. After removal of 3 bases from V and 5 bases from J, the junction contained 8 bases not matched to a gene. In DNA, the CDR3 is TGTGCCAGTAGTATTTTTAGGACAGGGATATATGGCTACACCTTC. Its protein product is CASSIFRTGIYGYTF.

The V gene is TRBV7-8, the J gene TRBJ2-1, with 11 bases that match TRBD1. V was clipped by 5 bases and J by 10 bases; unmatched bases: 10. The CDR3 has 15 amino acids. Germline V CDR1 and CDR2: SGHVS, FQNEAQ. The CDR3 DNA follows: TGTGCCAGCAGCCAGGGACAGGGGGATTCAGGGGAGCAGTTCTTC. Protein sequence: CASSQGQGDSGEQFF.

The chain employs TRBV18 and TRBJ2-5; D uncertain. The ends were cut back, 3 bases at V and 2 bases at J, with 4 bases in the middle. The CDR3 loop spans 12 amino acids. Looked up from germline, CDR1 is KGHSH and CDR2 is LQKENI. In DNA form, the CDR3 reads TGTGCCAGCTCACCGCTTCAAGAGACCCAGTACTTC. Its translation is CASSPLQETQYF.

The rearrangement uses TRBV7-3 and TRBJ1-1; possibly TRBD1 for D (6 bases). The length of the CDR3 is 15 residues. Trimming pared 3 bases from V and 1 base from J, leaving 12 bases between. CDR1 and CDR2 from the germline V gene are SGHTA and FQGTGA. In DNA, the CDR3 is TGTGCCAGCAGCTTCACCGGGACAAAGAACACTGAAGCTTTCTTT. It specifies CASSFTGTKNTEAFF.

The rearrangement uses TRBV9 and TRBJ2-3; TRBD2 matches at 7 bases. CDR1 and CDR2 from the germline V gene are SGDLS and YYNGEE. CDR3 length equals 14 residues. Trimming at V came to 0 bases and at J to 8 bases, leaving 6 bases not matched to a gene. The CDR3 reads CASSVDAGAVTQYF. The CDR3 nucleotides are TGTGCCAGCAGCGTAGATGCGGGAGCGGTTACGCAGTATTTT. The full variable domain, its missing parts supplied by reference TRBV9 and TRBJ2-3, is DSGVTQTPKHLITATGQRVTLRCSPRSGDLSVYWYQQSLDQGLQFLIQYYNGEERAKGNILERFSAQQFPDLHSELNLSSLELGDSALYFCASSVDAGAVTQYFGPGTRLTVL.

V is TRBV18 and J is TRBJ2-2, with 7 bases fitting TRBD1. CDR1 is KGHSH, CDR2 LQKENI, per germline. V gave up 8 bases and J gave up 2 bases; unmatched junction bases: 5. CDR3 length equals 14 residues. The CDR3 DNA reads TGTGCCAGCGCTGGGACAGTAAACACCGGGGAGCTGTTTTTT. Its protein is CASAGTVNTGELFF.

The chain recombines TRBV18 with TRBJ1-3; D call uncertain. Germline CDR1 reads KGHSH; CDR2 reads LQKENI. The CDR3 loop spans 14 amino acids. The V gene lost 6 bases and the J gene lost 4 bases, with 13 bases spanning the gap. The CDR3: CASSPQSRGNTIYF. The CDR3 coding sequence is TGTGCCAGCTCGCCTCAATCGCGGGGAAACACCATATATTTT.

In DNA form, the CDR3 reads TGTGCCTGGAATCAGGGGAGGGTTACCGGGGAGCTGTTTTTT. Translation: CAWNQGRVTGELFF. The chain couples TRBV30 to TRBJ2-2; D is possibly TRBD2 (7 bases). Germline values: CDR1 GTSNPN, CDR2 SVGIG (reference sequence). The CDR3 spans 14 residues. V lost 4 bases to trimming and J lost 5 bases, with 14 bases between them.

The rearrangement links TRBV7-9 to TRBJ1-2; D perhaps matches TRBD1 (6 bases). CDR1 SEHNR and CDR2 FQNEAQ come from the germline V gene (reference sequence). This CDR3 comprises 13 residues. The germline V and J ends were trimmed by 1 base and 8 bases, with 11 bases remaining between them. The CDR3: CASSLDEGGGYTF. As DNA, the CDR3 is TGTGCCAGCAGCTTAGATGAGGGGGGAGGCTACACCTTC.

CDR3 protein: CASSGSANTGELFF. The DNA for the CDR3 is TGTGCCAGCAGTGGTTCGGCGAACACCGGGGAGCTGTTTTTT. The chain joins TRBV2 to TRBJ2-2; D remains ambiguous. Trimming took off 4 bases at V and 0 bases at J, with 6 bases between the two ends. This CDR3 has 14 amino acids. The germline V gene has CDR1 SNHLY and CDR2 FYNNEI. Complete variable domain (other parts from reference TRBV2 and TRBJ2-2): EPEVTQTPSHQVTQMGQEVILRCVPISNHLYFYWYRQILGQKVEFLVSFYNNEISEKSEIFDDQFSVERPDGSNFTLKIRSTKLEDSAMYFCASSGSANTGELFFGEGSRLTVL.

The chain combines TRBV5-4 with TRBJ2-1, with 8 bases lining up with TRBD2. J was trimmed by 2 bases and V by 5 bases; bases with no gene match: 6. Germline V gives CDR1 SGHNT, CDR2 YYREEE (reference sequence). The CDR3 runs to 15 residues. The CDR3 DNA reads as TGTGCCAGCAGTCCGCCGGGACTAGCCTACAATGAGCAGTTCTTC. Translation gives CASSPPGLAYNEQFF.